The T cell receptor beta chain described here comes from a study of T cells in narcolepsy. Study context: Patients with NT1 or NT2 and healthy control donors were enrolled.

This clone showed up just once. What it binds is unknown. Study outcomes and limitations: Blood of same and different patients, but not healthy controls, reportedly held recurring autoreactive clonotypes. Same-patient CSF and blood CD4+ T cell clonotypes included HCRT-specific and TRIB2-specific autoreactive ones.

Profiled with immunoSEQ multiplex PCR; TCRdb holds only in-frame clones, not every one. This repertoire shows 27,000 or so clones, approximately 86% found once; its top ten account for 0.95% to 1.3%. The CDR3 is 15 amino acids. Losses at the gene ends were 3 bases for V and 8 bases for J; bases not matched to a gene: 6. The germline CDR1 and CDR2 sequences are MDHEN and SYDVKM. The chain combines TRBV28 with TRBJ1-6; TRBD1 matches 8 bases. The sequence derives from a human donor with narcolepsy. Sequenced input: CD45RA- memory CD4+ T cells from PBMCs. The CDR3 bases are TGTGCCAGCAGTTTCCACGACAGGGGCGATTCACCCCTCCACTTT. Protein: CASSFHDRGDSPLHF.